What follows describes a single T cell receptor (beta chain). Its antigen is not known. TCRdb keeps only in-frame clones here, not all; method: immunoSEQ multiplex PCR. The sample lists about 120,000 clones, 91% occurring once. The sample originates from a study of T cell responses to AZD1222 COVID-19 vaccine. Study results and limitations: Epitopes outside B.1.351 and B.1.1.7 mutated regions reportedly drew nearly half of spike TCRs. Two AZD1222 doses significantly raised spike-specific TCR breadth and depth over controls. Only after the peak T cell response were repertoires sampled. CD4 TCRs linked to vaccination spanned spike, dominating at 160-218 and 743-854.

The specimen was peripheral blood, collected on day 0 of AZD1222 vaccination. The origin of this receptor is an adult in good health.

The CDR3: CASSPHGRVQVGQFF. The DNA of the CDR3 is TGTGCCAGCAGCCCTCATGGGAGGGTTCAGGTCGGGCAGTTCTTC. The V call is TRBV3-1 (or the pseudogene TRBV3-2), the J call TRBJ2-1; TRBD2 matches at 7 bases. The CDR3 has 15 amino acids. V lost 4 bases, J lost 12 bases, and 15 bases stayed unmatched. CDR1 and CDR2 from the germline V gene are LGHDT and YNNKEL (reference sequence).